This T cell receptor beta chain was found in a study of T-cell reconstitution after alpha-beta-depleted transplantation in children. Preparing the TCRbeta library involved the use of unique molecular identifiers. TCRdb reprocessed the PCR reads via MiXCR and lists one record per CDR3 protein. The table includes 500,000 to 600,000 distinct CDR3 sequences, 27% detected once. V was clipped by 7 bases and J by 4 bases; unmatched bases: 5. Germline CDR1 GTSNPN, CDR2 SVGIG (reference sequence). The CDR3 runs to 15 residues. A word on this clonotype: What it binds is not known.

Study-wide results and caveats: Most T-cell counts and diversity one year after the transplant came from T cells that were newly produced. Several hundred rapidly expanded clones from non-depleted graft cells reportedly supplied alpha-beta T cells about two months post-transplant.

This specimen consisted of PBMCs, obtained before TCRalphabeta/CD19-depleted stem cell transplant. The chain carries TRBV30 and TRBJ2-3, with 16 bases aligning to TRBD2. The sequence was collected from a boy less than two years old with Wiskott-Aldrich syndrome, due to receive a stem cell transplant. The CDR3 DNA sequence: TGTGCCTCCTCCGGGACTAGCGGGAGGGCAGATACGCAGTATTTT. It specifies CASSGTSGRADTQYF.